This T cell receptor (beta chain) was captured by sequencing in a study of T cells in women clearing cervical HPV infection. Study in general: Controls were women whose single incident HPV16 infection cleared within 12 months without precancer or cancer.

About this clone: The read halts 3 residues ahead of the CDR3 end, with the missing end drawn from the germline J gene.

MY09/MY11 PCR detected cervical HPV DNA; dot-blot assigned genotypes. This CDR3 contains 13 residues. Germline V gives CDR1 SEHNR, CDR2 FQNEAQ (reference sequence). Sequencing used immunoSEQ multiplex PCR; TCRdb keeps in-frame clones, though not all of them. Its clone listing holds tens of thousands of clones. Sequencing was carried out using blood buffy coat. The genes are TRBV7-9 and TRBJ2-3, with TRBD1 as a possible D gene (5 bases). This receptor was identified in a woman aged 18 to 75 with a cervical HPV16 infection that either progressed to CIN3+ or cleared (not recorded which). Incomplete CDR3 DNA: TGTGCCAGCAGTGAGAAAGGGGCTCAGCCG. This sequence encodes CASSEKGAQP. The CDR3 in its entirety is CASSEKGAQPQYF.